The rows below give T cell receptor beta chains drawn from one sample of a study of T cell responses to AZD1222 COVID-19 vaccine. The assay was immunoSEQ multiplex PCR, and TCRdb's table has in-frame clones only and misses some. The data contain under 150,000 clones, about 90% of them singletons. The specimen was peripheral blood, collected 28 days after the second AZD1222 dose. The receptor set was obtained from an adult who received the AZD1222 COVID-19 vaccine. CDR3s include the opening cysteine and the closing phenylalanine or tryptophan. The order of the fields is D gene, J gene, V gene, clone size, CDR3 protein, CDR3 DNA. The D gene is left open where the match is weak. Only part of the rows carry a size: once, few, many, or a class if the clone is expanded.

TRBD2 TRBJ2-7 TRBV7-2 . CASSPQTSGKEQYF TGTGCCAGCAGCCCTCAGACTAGCGGGAAGGAGCAGTACTTC
. TRBJ2-3 TRBV6-5 . CASSYSGRGSTDTQYF TGTGCCAGCAGTTACTCGGGAAGGGGGAGTACAGATACGCAGTATTTT
TRBD1 TRBJ1-1 TRBV5-1 once CASSLDNTGVGANTEAFF TGCGCCAGCAGCTTGGACAACACAGGGGTAGGGGCGAACACTGAAGCTTTCTTT
TRBD1 TRBJ2-7 TRBV3-1/TRBV3-2 . CASSQGTGSIYEQYF TGTGCCAGCAGCCAAGGGACAGGGTCAATCTACGAGCAGTACTTC
TRBD1 TRBJ1-6 TRBV2 . CASSPGQGSYNSPLHF TGTGCCAGCAGTCCGGGACAGGGCTCCTATAATTCACCCCTCCACTTT
TRBD2 TRBJ2-5 TRBV3-1/TRBV3-2 . CASSQAYSGRAGETQYF TGTGCCAGCAGCCAGGCCTATAGCGGGAGGGCCGGGGAGACCCAGTACTTC
. TRBJ1-5 TRBV28 . CASIPTQRGGNQPQHF TGTGCCAGCATCCCCACCCAACGGGGCGGCAATCAGCCCCAGCATTTT
. TRBJ1-2 TRBV7-3 . CASSLTLSSRQGANYGYTF TGTGCCAGCAGCTTAACGCTCTCGAGTAGGCAGGGCGCTAACTATGGCTACACCTTC
TRBD1 TRBJ1-4 TRBV5-4 . CASSWDRGLEKLFF TGTGCCAGCAGCTGGGACAGGGGGCTTGAAAAACTGTTTTTT
. TRBJ2-7 TRBV21-1 . CASSPSDRASEQYF TGTGCCAGCAGTCCATCGGACAGGGCTTCCGAGCAGTACTTC
. TRBJ1-6 TRBV19 few CASSIWTTARESSYNSPLHF TGTGCCAGTAGTATTTGGACGACAGCCAGAGAAAGCTCCTATAATTCACCCCTCCACTTT
TRBD2 TRBJ2-7 TRBV28 . CASRGPRLAGEGEQYF TGTGCCAGCAGGGGACCCCGTTTAGCGGGAGAGGGCGAGCAGTACTTC
TRBD2 TRBJ2-1 TRBV10-3 . CAISERGGGLNEQFF TGTGCCATCAGTGAACGCGGGGGGGGACTCAATGAGCAGTTCTTC
. TRBJ2-1 TRBV2 . CASSEDRENEQFF TGTGCCAGCAGTGAAGACAGGGAGAATGAGCAGTTCTTC
TRBD1 TRBJ1-1 TRBV11-2 . CASSLDRDRVAFF TGTGCCAGCAGCTTAGATCGGGACAGGGTCGCTTTCTTT
. TRBJ1-1 TRBV7-8 . CASSTLSRGGTEAFF TGTGCCAGCAGCACCCTTTCCAGGGGTGGCACTGAAGCTTTCTTT
TRBD1 TRBJ1-6 TRBV11-2 few CASSFLGTGNSPLHF TGTGCCAGCAGTTTCCTCGGGACAGGGAATTCACCCCTCCACTTT
. TRBJ2-7 TRBV7-9 . CASSSPLDPYEQYF TGTGCCAGCAGCTCACCCCTCGACCCCTACGAGCAGTACTTC
TRBD1 TRBJ1-5 TRBV7-9 . CASSHGTGSNQPQHF TGTGCCAGCAGTCATGGGACAGGGAGCAATCAGCCCCAGCATTTT
. TRBJ2-7 TRBV27 . CASSLSVAENYEQYF TGTGCCAGCAGTTTATCGGTAGCAGAGAACTACGAGCAGTACTTC
TRBD2 TRBJ2-3 TRBV20-1 . CSASPMIAGGVTDTQYF TGCAGTGCTAGTCCGATGATAGCGGGGGGGGTTACGGATACGCAGTATTTT
. TRBJ1-1 TRBV11-2 . CASSLVEGFKAFF TGTGCCAGCAGCTTAGTGGAGGGGTTTAAAGCTTTCTTT
. TRBJ2-7 TRBV9 . CASSVGGVLGEQYF TGTGCCAGCAGCGTAGGAGGCGTGCTTGGCGAGCAGTACTTC
. TRBJ1-5 TRBV21-1 . CASRATGGNQPQHF TGTGCCAGCAGGGCGACAGGGGGCAATCAGCCCCAGCATTTT
. TRBJ1-1 TRBV4-2 once CASSQEGGGGMDTEAFF TGTGCCAGCAGCCAAGAAGGAGGGGGTGGTATGGACACTGAAGCTTTCTTT
. TRBJ2-2 TRBV7-9 . CASSPQFGELFF TGTGCCAGCAGCCCTCAATTTGGGGAGCTGTTTTTT
. TRBJ2-6 TRBV5-5 once CASSPDFSGANVLTF TGTGCCAGCAGCCCGGACTTCTCTGGGGCCAACGTCCTGACTTTC
TRBD2 TRBJ2-2 TRBV5-1 . CASSLAMSGTNTGELFF TGCGCCAGCAGCTTGGCCATGAGCGGGACGAACACCGGGGAGCTGTTTTTT
. TRBJ2-7 TRBV15 . CATSSPSVGEHSYEQYF TGTGCCACCAGCAGCCCCTCAGTGGGGGAACATTCCTACGAGCAGTACTTC
TRBD1 TRBJ2-7 TRBV30 . CAWQRQGNEQYF TGTGCCTGGCAAAGACAGGGGAACGAGCAGTACTTC
. TRBJ2-2 TRBV18 . CASSPRDTGELFF TGTGCCAGCTCACCCCGGGATACCGGGGAGCTGTTTTTT
TRBD1 TRBJ1-5 TRBV28 few CASSIPGQSQPQHF TGTGCCAGCAGTATCCCGGGACAGTCTCAGCCCCAGCATTTT
TRBD1 TRBJ2-2 TRBV10-3 . CAISAAFDRAPGELFF TGTGCCATCAGTGCAGCCTTTGACAGGGCCCCCGGGGAGCTGTTTTTT
TRBD1 TRBJ1-1 TRBV10-3 . CAISESRTGGFEAFF TGTGCCATCAGTGAGTCTAGGACAGGGGGGTTTGAAGCTTTCTTT
TRBD1 TRBJ1-2 TRBV18 . CASSSRQGPGGYTF TGTGCCAGCTCCTCACGACAGGGTCCGGGAGGCTACACCTTC
TRBD1 TRBJ1-6 TRBV6-6 once CASSPGQGSDSWSPLHF TGTGCCAGCAGTCCAGGACAGGGGTCGGACTCGTGGTCACCCCTCCACTTT
. TRBJ1-2 TRBV28 . CASSLGGADNYGYTF TGTGCCAGCAGTTTAGGGGGCGCAGATAACTATGGCTACACCTTC
TRBD2 TRBJ2-2 TRBV29-1 . CSVGSGSDTGELFF TGCAGCGTTGGAAGCGGGAGCGACACCGGGGAGCTGTTTTTT
TRBD2 TRBJ2-6 TRBV3-1/TRBV3-2 . CASSHSSGSTSGANVLTF TGTGCCAGCAGCCATTCTAGCGGGTCCACCTCTGGGGCCAACGTCCTGACTTTC
. TRBJ2-3 TRBV6-5 . CASSAEIISQYF TGTGCCAGCAGCGCCGAGATTATATCGCAGTATTTT